One and the same sample provided the 6 T cell receptor beta chains below, sequenced in a study of cytomegalovirus exposure and HLA in healthy donors (dated by TCRdb to the late 2010s). The library came from the immunoSEQ multiplex PCR assay. A mixture of 60 forward primers for TCR Vbeta segments and 13 reverse primers for TCR Jbeta segments was used in the multiplex PCR. What TCRdb holds here is the immuneACCESS table cut down to in-frame rearrangements. Part of the clones is not present; checked against another copy, under half of the missing clones reflect an unresolved V gene, and the others are unexplained. Present in this sample are 150,000 to 200,000 clones, over 65% of which were seen just once. The top ten clonotypes cover roughly 1.4% of the sample. The sequenced sample consisted of PBMCs. The source is a man aged 18 to 30 in good health and CMV-seronegative.

The chain has TRBV4-1 and TRBJ2-1; 7 bases match TRBD2. Unmatched junction bases numbered 4, after V lost 1 base and J lost 4 bases. The CDR3 totals 15 residues. CDR1 MGHRA and CDR2 YSYEKL come from the germline V gene. The CDR3 DNA sequence: TGCGCCAGCAGCCAAGGCGACGGGAGGTACAATGAGCAGTTCTTC. It yields the protein CASSQGDGRYNEQFF.

J is TRBJ2-7 and V is TRBV4-1, with no clear D. CDR3 length: 14 amino acids. Trimming removed 0 bases at V and 3 bases at J, with 9 bases between. CDR1 and CDR2 from the germline V gene are MGHRA and YSYEKL. The CDR3: CASSQDKISYEQYF. For the CDR3, the DNA is TGCGCCAGCAGCCAAGATAAGATTAGCTACGAGCAGTACTTC.

This clone has just a few counts. This sample includes further DNA sequences coding for the same CDR3. The CDR3 nucleotides are TGCAGCGTTGAGAGGGGGCAAGGCTATGGCTACACCTTC. It is translated as CSVERGQGYGYTF. The chain couples TRBV29-1 to TRBJ1-2; 7 nucleotides agree with TRBD1. The ends lost 3 bases at V and 4 bases at J; junction bases unmatched: 5. Germline lookup yields CDR1 SQVTM and CDR2 ANQGSEA. CDR3 length: 13 residues.

The chain couples TRBV9 to TRBJ2-7, with D perhaps matching TRBD1 (5 bases). Trimming shortened V by 4 bases and J by 5 bases, and 19 bases separated the two germline ends. CDR3 length: 15 residues. Germline V gene sequence: CDR1 SGDLS, CDR2 YYNGEE. The CDR3 is CASSPRAALWNEQYF. The CDR3, as DNA: TGTGCCAGCAGCCCCAGGGCAGCCCTATGGAACGAGCAGTACTTC.

The chain couples TRBV5-4 to TRBJ2-5; 14 bases match TRBD2. V was clipped by 4 bases and J by 2 bases; unmatched bases: 7. The CDR3 runs 17 residues. Germline CDR1 is SGHNT and CDR2 is YYREEE (reference sequence). The CDR3: CASSKGLAGVGQETQYF. For the CDR3, the DNA is TGTGCCAGCAGCAAGGGACTAGCGGGAGTGGGACAAGAGACCCAGTACTTC.

The V gene is TRBV7-9, the J gene TRBJ1-2, with 7 bases fitting TRBD1. The germline CDR1 and CDR2 sequences are SEHNR and FQNEAQ (reference sequence). There are 14 residues in the CDR3. V was clipped by 1 base and J by 6 bases; unmatched bases: 5. CDR3 DNA sequence: TGTGCCAGCAGCTTAGGGTCAACAGGGGATGGCTACACCTTC. Protein: CASSLGSTGDGYTF.